Each of the 8 T cell receptor beta chains below was sequenced from the same sample in a study of T cells in Graves' hyperthyroidism and ophthalmopathy. RNA transcripts served as the template for amplifying TCR beta CDR3 regions. The study used the HTBI primer set for a first-round RT-PCR of the TCR CDR3. TCRdb passed the multiplex PCR reads through MiXCR, listing each CDR3 protein once. The sample shows hundreds of thousands of distinct CDR3 sequences, about 17% of them seen only once. Sequences were obtained from blood. The receptors come from a woman in her late teens or twenties with Graves' ophthalmopathy.

This clonotype was recorded many times. The chain couples TRBV14 to TRBJ2-5; 8 bases are a match to TRBD2. Germline V gives CDR1 SGHDN, CDR2 FVKESK. The CDR3 is made up of 17 amino acids. The V and J ends lost 0 bases and 3 bases, in that order; junction bases with no gene match: 9. CDR3 nucleotide sequence: TGTGCCAGCAGCCAAGAGACGCGCGCGGGAGGTGAAGAGACCCAGTACTTC. It specifies CASSQETRAGGEETQYF.

This clonotype was counted many times. The chain couples TRBV2 to TRBJ2-1; D is unclear. Germline CDR1 is SNHLY and CDR2 is FYNNEI. Trimming left V 2 bases short and J 5 bases short, with 13 bases between. The CDR3 contains 15 residues. This chain's CDR3 is CASSEFGQPHNEQFF. The CDR3 DNA follows: TGTGCCAGCAGTGAATTTGGGCAGCCTCACAATGAGCAGTTCTTC.

The chain uses TRBV20-1 and TRBJ2-3, with 11 bases lining up with TRBD2. The CDR3 has 15 residues. V gave up 0 bases and J gave up 5 bases; unmatched junction bases: 4. In germline, CDR1 is DFQATT, CDR2 SNEGSKA (reference sequence). The CDR3: CSARDSGRAVDTQYF. CDR3 sequence (DNA): TGCAGTGCTAGAGATAGCGGGAGGGCCGTAGATACGCAGTATTTT.

This clonotype was found many times. The gene calls are TRBV12-3 or TRBV12-4 and TRBJ1-1, with D hard to call. This CDR3 comprises 14 residues. V gave up 6 bases and J gave up 7 bases, with 18 bases separating them. CDR3 sequence reads: CASSHPSYSYEAFF. In nucleotides, the CDR3 is TGTGCCAGCAGCCACCCCTCCTACAGCTATGAAGCTTTCTTT.

This clonotype was recorded many times. The chain is built from TRBV6-1 and TRBJ2-7; D unclear. V lost 9 bases to trimming and J lost 1 base, with 10 bases between them. There are 12 residues in the CDR3. CDR1 and CDR2 from the germline V gene are MNHNS and SASEGT. CDR3 bases: TGTGCCAGTCGCTCCGTTTCCTACGAGCAGTACTTC. It is translated as CASRSVSYEQYF.

This clonotype was observed many times. V gene TRBV7-9 combines with J gene TRBJ1-2; a weak D match, TRBD1 (5 bases). The CDR3 extends over 13 amino acids. Trimming shortened V by 6 bases and J by 8 bases, and 16 bases separated the two germline ends. CDR1 is SEHNR, CDR2 FQNEAQ, per germline (reference sequence). CDR3 region: CASSPGTFGGYTF. The CDR3 nucleotides are TGTGCCAGCAGTCCTGGGACTTTCGGAGGCTACACCTTC.

This chain connects TRBV7-8 to TRBJ1-5; D gene ambiguous. Germline CDR1 reads SGHVS; CDR2 reads FQNEAQ. The CDR3 covers 16 residues. Trimming cost V 5 bases and J 1 base, with 15 bases left between them. CDR3 amino acids: CASSPWEATSNQPQHF. As DNA, the CDR3 is TGTGCCAGCAGCCCCTGGGAGGCTACGAGCAATCAGCCCCAGCATTTT.

The V gene is TRBV5-4, the J gene TRBJ2-5, with D perhaps matching TRBD1 (6 bases). The V gene's germline CDR1 is SGHNT and CDR2 YYREEE (reference sequence). This CDR3 has 12 amino acids. Deletions cut 4 bases from V and 4 bases from J, with 8 bases between. The CDR3 loop is CASSVRGETQYF. CDR3 bases: TGTGCCAGCAGCGTCAGGGGAGAGACCCAGTACTTC.